This entry lists 20 T cell receptor beta chains sequenced from one sample in a study of read filtering for tumor transcriptome and immune sequencing. This library used about 360 ng RNA and molecular barcoded adaptors spanning alpha/delta and beta/gamma chains. From the reads, TCRdb called clonotypes with MiXCR, one entry per CDR3 protein. The repertoire consists of around 31,000 distinct CDR3 sequences, with about 18% occurring once and the leading ten covering roughly 17%. The specimen was a population of CD138-negative cells sorted from bone marrow. Source of these receptors: a donor aged 40 or over with multiple myeloma.

There are many counts of this clonotype. V usage is TRBV27 and J usage is TRBJ2-7, with 8 bases matching TRBD1. Germline V gene lookup returns CDR1 MNHEY and CDR2 SMNVEV (reference sequence). V trimming: 9 bases; J trimming: 6 bases; junction bases outside the gene matches: 13. There are 14 residues in the CDR3. CDR3 protein: CASYRDRTFSEQYF. CDR3 DNA sequence: TGTGCCAGTTACCGGGACAGGACATTTTCCGAGCAGTACTTC.

V gene TRBV28 combines with J gene TRBJ2-1, with D perhaps TRBD1 (5 bases). With 3 bases removed from V and 4 bases from J, the gap between germline ends came to 10 bases. Per the germline V gene, CDR1 is MDHEN and CDR2 is SYDVKM. This CDR3 is 14 amino acids long. The CDR3 DNA reads as TGTGCCAGCAGTTTGGACAACTTTTACAATGAGCAGTTCTTC. Its protein product is CASSLDNFYNEQFF.

This clonotype was seen at least ten times. The chain links TRBV18 to TRBJ1-5; tentatively, D is TRBD1 (5 bases). CDR1 is KGHSH, CDR2 LQKENI, per germline. V was clipped by 2 bases and J by 0 bases, with 11 bases between them. This CDR3 contains 16 residues. DNA of the CDR3: TGTGCCAGCTCACCATCGGGGGGGAATAGCAATCAGCCCCAGCATTTT. Its translation is CASSPSGGNSNQPQHF.

In DNA form, the CDR3 reads TGTGCCAGCAGCCGAGGGATCGGGCCCAGCGCCAATGAGCAGTTCTTC. Residues: CASSRGIGPSANEQFF. V is TRBV7-8 and J is TRBJ2-1; D possibly corresponds to TRBD2 (5 bases). Germline CDR1 is SGHVS and CDR2 is FQNEAQ. The CDR3 is made up of 16 amino acids. With 5 bases removed from V and 6 bases from J, the gap between germline ends came to 20 bases.

This clonotype was seen repeatedly, ten times or more. J is TRBJ1-4 and V is TRBV29-1; D perhaps matches TRBD1 (5 bases). Trimming shortened V by 4 bases and J by 4 bases, and 13 bases separated the two germline ends. Germline V lookup: CDR1 SQVTM, CDR2 ANQGSEA. The length of the CDR3 is 14 residues. CDR3 sequence: CSVGGTDDNEKLFF. The CDR3 nucleotides are TGCAGCGTTGGTGGGACGGACGATAATGAAAAACTGTTTTTT.

This clonotype was counted at least ten times. The rearrangement uses TRBV20-1 and TRBJ2-1; TRBD1 aligns across 9 bases. CDR3 length: 14 residues. CDR1 DFQATT and CDR2 SNEGSKA come from the germline V gene (reference sequence). V lost 6 bases, J lost 1 base, and 4 bases stayed unmatched. The CDR3 region is CSAMGQGSYNEQFF. In nucleotides, the CDR3 is TGCAGTGCCATGGGACAGGGTTCCTACAATGAGCAGTTCTTC.

About this clonotype: Compared with germline, one end of the junction differs, possibly owing to a read error. This rearrangement joins TRBV11-2 to TRBJ1-2, with D perhaps TRBD1 (5 bases). Germline CDR1 SGHAT, CDR2 FQNNGV. The CDR3 contains 13 residues. CDR3 amino acids: CASRDIGAYGYTF. CDR3 coding DNA: TGTGCCAGCAGGGATATAGGGGCCTATGGCTACACCTTT.

This chain links TRBV20-1 with TRBJ2-7, with D hard to call. There are 12 residues in the CDR3. The germline gives CDR1 DFQATT, CDR2 SNEGSKA (reference sequence). V was shortened by 1 base and J by 4 bases, with 8 bases between the two germline ends. CDR3 DNA: TGCAGTGCTAGAGCGGGCCTTTACGAGCAGTACTTC. Its translation is CSARAGLYEQYF.

The chain has TRBV19 and TRBJ2-3, with D possibly matching TRBD2 (6 bases). This CDR3 has 15 amino acids. The germline V gene encodes CDR1 LNHDA and CDR2 SQIVND (reference sequence). V was clipped by 7 bases and J by 3 bases, with 17 bases between them. CDR3: CASNPAGSPTDTQYF. The CDR3 nucleotides read TGTGCCAGTAACCCGGCGGGAAGCCCTACAGATACGCAGTATTTT.

In this sample, this clonotype turned up many times. This chain connects TRBV7-2 to TRBJ2-2, with D uncertain. The CDR3 spans 14 residues. With 4 bases removed from V and 5 bases from J, the gap between germline ends came to 11 bases. Germline CDR1 and CDR2: SGHTA and FQGNSA. CDR3 sequence: CASSSDPITGELFF. DNA for the CDR3: TGTGCCAGCAGCTCGGACCCAATAACCGGGGAGCTGTTTTTT.

The count of this clonotype is one. A read error may produce the germline difference seen at one junction end. The chain joins TRBV2 to TRBJ2-5; 7 nucleotides match TRBD1. CDR1 and CDR2 from the germline V gene are SNHLY and FYNNEI. This CDR3 spans 15 amino acids. The CDR3 bases are TGTGCCGGCAGTGAAGCCGGACAGGACAGCGAGACCCAGTACTTC. Its translation: CAGSEAGQDSETQYF.

About this clonotype itself: One junction end disagrees with the germline gene, perhaps due to a read error. The chain employs TRBV24-1 and TRBJ2-1; TRBD1 matches 9 bases. There are 14 residues in the CDR3. Germline loops: CDR1 KGHDR, CDR2 SFDVKD. CDR3: CATGGTGNDNEQSF. Here the CDR3 DNA reads TGTGCCACCGGCGGGACAGGGAATGACAATGAGCAGTCCTTC.

There are many counts of this clonotype. The chain uses TRBV28 and TRBJ2-1; 9 bases map to TRBD2. The V and J ends lost 7 bases and 9 bases, in that order; junction bases with no gene match: 7. The germline V gene encodes CDR1 MDHEN and CDR2 SYDVKM. The CDR3 is 13 residues long. The CDR3 DNA follows: TGTGCCAGCATGGGCGGGGGGGCGGGTGAGCAGTTCTTC. Translation: CASMGGGAGEQFF.

This clonotype came up many times. The chain links TRBV9 to TRBJ2-1; D is unresolved. Trimming left V 1 base short and J 8 bases short, with 16 bases between. CDR3 size: 15 residues. Per the germline V gene, CDR1 is SGDLS and CDR2 is YYNGEE. The CDR3 nucleotides read TGTGCCAGCAGCGTAAGCCTGGCGAGGACCGATGAGCAGTTCTTC. Amino acids: CASSVSLARTDEQFF.

This clonotype has at least ten counts. The chain recombines TRBV6-5 with TRBJ2-5; D is perhaps TRBD1 or TRBD2 (6 bases each). The CDR3 is 16 residues long. Looked up from germline, CDR1 is MNHEY and CDR2 is SVGAGI. V was shortened by 2 bases and J by 4 bases, with 17 bases between the two germline ends. The CDR3 region is CASSYVGGNGRETQYF. DNA of the CDR3: TGTGCCAGCAGTTACGTGGGGGGCAATGGGAGAGAGACCCAGTACTTC.

This chain links TRBV20-1 with TRBJ1-2; no definite D call. This CDR3 is 13 amino acids long. CDR1 DFQATT and CDR2 SNEGSKA come from the germline V gene (reference sequence). V was cut by 5 bases and J by 2 bases, with 12 bases left in between. CDR3 sequence: CSAPPGSNYGYTF. CDR3 in DNA: TGCAGTGCTCCTCCGGGTTCCAACTATGGCTACACCTTC.

This clonotype was recorded many times. The DNA of the CDR3 is TGTGCCAGCAGCCCCCCCTCAATGGCAGCAAGCCCCTACAATGAGCAGTTCTTC. It specifies CASSPPSMAASPYNEQFF. The chain is built from TRBV12-3 or TRBV12-4 and TRBJ2-1, with D hard to call. V dropped 6 bases and J dropped 2 bases, with 23 bases sitting between them. The CDR3 covers 18 residues.

This clonotype was recorded at least ten times. CDR3 amino acids: CASGISIGPDTQYF. In DNA form, the CDR3 reads TGTGCCAGCGGCATCAGCATCGGCCCGGATACGCAGTATTTT. The V call is TRBV7-9, the J call TRBJ2-3; no clear D. Between the trimmed V and J ends, which lost 8 bases and 6 bases, there was a span of 18 bases. CDR1 and CDR2 (germline): SEHNR, FQNEAQ (reference sequence). The CDR3 is 14 residues long.

This clonotype was seen a handful of times. The rearrangement uses TRBV7-9 and TRBJ2-1; no firm D call. This CDR3 contains 13 residues. Germline values: CDR1 SEHNR, CDR2 FQNEAQ (reference sequence). The V end was cut by 1 base, the J end by 8 bases, with 9 bases between. This CDR3 is CASSLVFGDEQFF. In DNA form, the CDR3 reads TGTGCCAGCAGCTTAGTCTTTGGTGATGAGCAGTTCTTC.

This clonotype was counted at least ten times. The V call is TRBV3-1, the J call TRBJ1-1; D might be TRBD1 (5 bases). This CDR3 is built from 13 residues. V dropped 1 base and J dropped 6 bases, with 9 bases sitting between them. CDR1 is LGHDT, CDR2 YNNKEL, per germline (reference sequence). The CDR3 reads CASSQVRGSEAFF. CDR3 in DNA: TGTGCCAGCAGCCAAGTCCGGGGGTCTGAAGCTTTCTTT.